The next 32 T cell receptor beta chains were all read from a single sample in a study of response to subunit inactivated influenza vaccine. TCRdb called the RT-PCR reads again in MiXCR, with one record for every CDR3 protein. The sample carries about 520,000 distinct CDR3 sequences, approximately 7.2% recorded once. This sample comprised PBMCs from blood, obtained roughly 24 months after vaccination. These receptors were obtained from a man between 50 and 75 years old who received an inactivated influenza vaccine.

The J gene is TRBJ2-7, the V gene TRBV7-2; no clear D gene. The CDR3 is 13 residues long. Germline loops: CDR1 SGHTA, CDR2 FQGNSA. V dropped 3 bases and J dropped 3 bases, with 9 bases sitting between them. The CDR3 here is CASSLNPLYEQYF. As DNA, the CDR3 is TGTGCCAGCAGCTTGAACCCCCTCTACGAGCAGTACTTC.

The chain recombines TRBV7-6 with TRBJ1-6; 8 bases fit TRBD1. The CDR3 extends over 16 amino acids. V lost 3 bases, J lost 9 bases, and 10 bases stayed unmatched. Per the germline V gene, CDR1 is SGHVS and CDR2 is FNYEAQ. CDR3 in amino acids: CASSLDRAGGSSPLHF. The CDR3 DNA reads TGTGCCAGCAGCTTGGACAGGGCAGGAGGAAGTTCACCCCTCCACTTT.

In this sample, this clonotype turned up a few times. The chain is built from TRBV4-3 and TRBJ2-7; 8 nucleotides line up with TRBD2. The CDR3 covers 15 residues. V lost 2 bases to trimming and J lost 4 bases; unmatched junction nucleotides: 7. In germline, CDR1 is LGHNA, CDR2 YSLEER. CDR3 coding DNA: TGCGCCAGCAGCCAAATGCGGGGGGCCATTTACGAGCAGTACTTC. Encoded protein: CASSQMRGAIYEQYF.

This clonotype has more than one count but fewer than ten. This chain connects TRBV12-3 or TRBV12-4 to TRBJ2-7; no reliable D call. The CDR3 covers 13 residues. V dropped 1 base and J dropped 9 bases, with 13 bases sitting between them. As DNA, the CDR3 is TGTGCCAGCAGTTTAGTTGGGGATTTGTGGCAGTACTTC. Translated, it gives CASSLVGDLWQYF.

This clonotype was seen at least ten times. The chain carries TRBV11-1 and TRBJ2-1; D may be TRBD1 (6 bases). Germline CDR1 is SGHAT and CDR2 is FQDESV (reference sequence). The length of the CDR3 is 18 residues. V was pared by 4 bases and J by 0 bases, with 19 bases between. The CDR3 nucleotides read TGTGCCAGCAGCTCCAGCCAGGGGAATTTTAGCTCCTACAATGAGCAGTTCTTC. The encoded protein is CASSSSQGNFSSYNEQFF.

This clonotype was seen a handful of times. V and J are TRBV12-3 or TRBV12-4 and TRBJ2-4; unclear D gene. V was shortened by 2 bases and J by 9 bases, with 5 bases between the two germline ends. The CDR3 has 11 amino acids. Here the CDR3 reads CASSLSSIQYF. CDR3 coding DNA: TGTGCCAGCAGTTTAAGTAGCATTCAGTACTTC.

The chain couples TRBV6-5 to TRBJ2-7; D unclear. The CDR3 totals 13 residues. The germline V gene has CDR1 MNHEY and CDR2 SVGAGI. Between the trimmed V and J ends, which lost 0 bases and 5 bases, there was a span of 8 bases. The CDR3 nucleotides are TGTGCCAGCAGTTACTCCATAATACACGAGCAGTACTTC. Translated, it gives CASSYSIIHEQYF.

The chain combines TRBV7-2 with TRBJ2-5; D is unclear. Trimming stripped 5 bases from V and 2 bases from J, with 12 bases between. Germline V gene data show CDR1 as SGHTA and CDR2 as FQGNSA. This CDR3 region has 14 residues. In DNA form, the CDR3 reads TGTGCCAGCAGCCCCACTTTTCCTCAAGAGACCCAGTACTTC. Protein: CASSPTFPQETQYF.

This clonotype was seen ten or more times. The rearrangement joins TRBV5-1 to TRBJ2-1, with D perhaps being TRBD1 or TRBD2 (5 bases each). Trimming shortened V by 0 bases and J by 6 bases, and 13 bases separated the two germline ends. From germline, CDR1 is SGHRS and CDR2 YFSETQ. The CDR3 extends over 15 amino acids. CDR3 DNA: TGCGCCAGCAGCTTGGTAACTAGTGGGGCCAATGAGCAGTTCTTC. It yields the protein CASSLVTSGANEQFF.

This clonotype showed up just a few times. The rearrangement uses TRBV7-3 and TRBJ1-2; D unresolved. This CDR3 region has 14 residues. The germline CDR1 and CDR2 sequences are SGHTA and FQGTGA. The V end was cut by 1 base, the J end by 6 bases, with 12 bases between. The CDR3 sequence: CASSLKRERHGYTF. The DNA for the CDR3 is TGTGCCAGCAGCTTAAAGAGGGAAAGGCATGGCTACACCTTC. The full variable domain, with the rest looked up from reference TRBV7-3 and TRBJ1-2, is GAGVSQTPSNKVTEKGKYVELRCDPISGHTALYWYRQSLGQGPEFLIYFQGTGAADDSGLPNDRFFAVRPEGSVSTLKIQRTERGDSAVYLCASSLKRERHGYTFGSGTRLTVV.

This clonotype was detected many times. V and J are TRBV6-5 and TRBJ2-1; D unresolved. With 0 bases removed from V and 5 bases from J, the gap between germline ends came to 14 bases. This CDR3 is 16 amino acids long. Per germline, CDR1 MNHEY and CDR2 SVGAGI. In DNA, the CDR3 is TGTGCCAGCAGTTACTCCCTCGGGTTGGGCCACAATGAGCAGTTCTTC. Translated, it gives CASSYSLGLGHNEQFF.

This clonotype was detected ten times or more. The rearrangement uses TRBV4-2 and TRBJ2-7; 9 bases map to TRBD1. CDR1 and CDR2 (germline): LGHNA, YNFKEQ. V trimming: 2 bases; J trimming: 6 bases; junction bases outside the gene matches: 5. The CDR3 covers 14 residues. As DNA, the CDR3 is TGTGCCAGCAGCCAAACCGGGACAGGGTTCGAGCAGTACTTC. It translates to CASSQTGTGFEQYF.

This clonotype was seen ten or more times. The V gene is TRBV24-1, the J gene TRBJ2-3, with 8 bases lining up with TRBD1. The trim removed 3 bases at V and 1 base at J, leaving 23 bases unmatched. The CDR3 has 22 amino acids. Germline CDR1 and CDR2: KGHDR and SFDVKD. The CDR3 nucleotides read TGTGCCACCAGTGATCCAGCGCCCGATGTAAAGACAGGGGTCCTCGGCACAGATACGCAGTATTTT. This translates into CATSDPAPDVKTGVLGTDTQYF.

The chain combines TRBV2 with TRBJ2-3; 9 bases line up with TRBD1. The junction had 7 bases not matched to a gene; V was cut back by 10 bases and J by 2 bases. CDR3 size: 14 residues. Germline assignment: CDR1 SNHLY and CDR2 FYNNEI. CDR3 amino acids: CANPGTGPTDTQYF. The CDR3 bases are TGTGCCAACCCCGGGACAGGGCCCACAGATACGCAGTATTTT.

The chain has TRBV10-3 and TRBJ2-4, with D possibly matching TRBD1 (6 bases). The V end lost 2 bases, the J end lost 0 bases, and 11 bases lay between the germline ends. CDR1 is ENHRY, CDR2 SYGVKD, per germline. There are 16 residues in the CDR3. CDR3 residues: CAISERGFSAKNIQYF. The CDR3, as DNA: TGTGCCATCAGTGAGAGGGGGTTTTCAGCCAAAAACATTCAGTACTTC.

The chain employs TRBV7-2 and TRBJ1-1; 7 bases line up with TRBD1. The V gene's germline CDR1 is SGHTA and CDR2 FQGNSA. The ends lost 5 bases at V and 0 bases at J; junction bases unmatched: 3. The CDR3 extends over 14 amino acids. The CDR3 DNA reads TGTGCCAGCAGCAGAGGACAGGTGAACACTGAAGCTTTCTTT. Translation: CASSRGQVNTEAFF.

Only a few counts were recorded for this clonotype. The genes are TRBV7-8 and TRBJ2-5; D remains unclear. This CDR3 region has 12 residues. In germline, CDR1 is SGHVS, CDR2 FQNEAQ. V lost 3 bases to trimming and J lost 9 bases, with 11 bases between them. The CDR3 region is CASSFRQEPQYF. The CDR3, as DNA: TGTGCCAGCAGCTTCCGTCAGGAGCCCCAGTACTTC.

This clonotype was detected ten times or more. V is TRBV7-2 and J is TRBJ2-3; D gene unclear. V was pared by 5 bases and J by 0 bases, with 3 bases between. Germline V lookup: CDR1 SGHTA, CDR2 FQGNSA. This CDR3 has 12 amino acids. The chain's CDR3 is CASSVSTDTQYF. CDR3 bases: TGTGCCAGCAGCGTTAGCACAGATACGCAGTATTTT.

This clonotype was seen a handful of times. The chain joins TRBV28 to TRBJ2-7; D is unclear. Trimming left V 4 bases short and J 6 bases short, with 7 bases between. The CDR3 has 11 amino acids. CDR1 and CDR2 (germline): MDHEN, SYDVKM. CDR3 nucleotides: TGTGCCAGCAGTTACACAGTCGAGCAGTACTTC. Encoded protein: CASSYTVEQYF. Drawing the rest from reference TRBV28 and TRBJ2-7, the complete variable domain is DVKVTQSSRYLVKRTGEKVFLECVQDMDHENMFWYRQDPGLGLRLIYFSYDVKMKEKGDIPEGYSVSREKKERFSLILESASTNQTSMYLCASSYTVEQYFGPGTRLTVT.

This clonotype was recorded many times. This chain connects TRBV14 to TRBJ2-5; D might be TRBD2 (5 bases). The CDR3 runs 13 residues. CDR1 and CDR2 from the germline V gene are SGHDN and FVKESK. V lost 4 bases, J lost 2 bases, and 8 bases lay in between. CDR3 bases: TGTGCCAGCAGCCGTTGGACTCAAGAGACCCAGTACTTC. Protein: CASSRWTQETQYF.

This clonotype was seen a handful of times. This chain links TRBV6-1 with TRBJ1-3; D is possibly TRBD1 (5 bases). Trimming shortened V by 8 bases and J by 1 base, and 9 bases separated the two germline ends. This CDR3 spans 13 amino acids. Germline assignment: CDR1 MNHNS and CDR2 SASEGT. The chain's CDR3 is CASGDGSGNTIYF. Here the CDR3 DNA reads TGTGCCAGCGGGGACGGGTCTGGAAACACCATATATTTT.

This clonotype was found many times. The chain joins TRBV20-1 to TRBJ2-3; D uncertain. The V gene's germline CDR1 is DFQATT and CDR2 SNEGSKA (reference sequence). The CDR3 totals 13 residues. V lost 6 bases to trimming and J lost 1 base, with 11 bases between them. The CDR3 DNA is TGCAGTGCCCAAGGTGGGGGCACAGATACGCAGTATTTT. Its translation is CSAQGGGTDTQYF.

The CDR3 DNA sequence: TGCGCCAGCGGAGAGGACAGACTCAGCAATCAGCCCCAGCATTTT. Translation gives CASGEDRLSNQPQHF. The chain employs TRBV4-1 and TRBJ1-5, with D possibly TRBD1 on 6 matching bases. The CDR3 is made up of 15 amino acids. Trimming stripped 8 bases from V and 1 base from J, with 15 bases between. Germline assignment: CDR1 MGHRA and CDR2 YSYEKL.

This clonotype occurred a few times. The V gene is TRBV7-2, the J gene TRBJ1-3; no definite D call. The CDR3 covers 15 residues. The V end lost 1 base, the J end lost 2 bases, and 9 bases lay between the germline ends. From germline, CDR1 is SGHTA and CDR2 FQGNSA. The CDR3 DNA reads TGTGCCAGCAGCTTAGTAGTGGGGACTGGAAACACCATATATTTT. Translation: CASSLVVGTGNTIYF.

This clonotype was detected ten times or more. The chain combines TRBV5-1 with TRBJ1-1; TRBD1 aligns across 8 bases. Germline V gene sequence: CDR1 SGHRS, CDR2 YFSETQ. The V gene end was trimmed by 4 bases and the J gene end by 0 bases; junction bases not matched to a gene: 14. This CDR3 has 18 residues. CDR3 amino acids: CASSLRRGTGTMNTEAFF. CDR3 sequence (DNA): TGCGCCAGCAGCCTCCGACGCGGGACAGGAACCATGAACACTGAAGCTTTCTTT.

V usage is TRBV6-2 or TRBV6-3 and J usage is TRBJ2-7, with 7 bases fitting TRBD2. V gave up 4 bases and J gave up 0 bases; unmatched junction bases: 15. The germline V gene has CDR1 MNHEY and CDR2 SVGEGT. This CDR3 region has 18 residues. CDR3 residues: CASSSVFPRRGISYEQYF. The DNA of the CDR3 is TGTGCCAGCAGTTCCGTATTCCCCCGGCGGGGGATCTCCTACGAGCAGTACTTC.

The chain employs TRBV11-2 and TRBJ2-4; D not certain. V was pared by 0 bases and J by 6 bases, with 6 bases between. This CDR3 is 13 amino acids long. Germline V gene sequence: CDR1 SGHAT, CDR2 FQNNGV. The CDR3 DNA reads TGTGCCAGCAGCTTAGATCTTAGAAACATTCAGTACTTC. This encodes CASSLDLRNIQYF.

V gene TRBV12-3 or TRBV12-4 combines with J gene TRBJ1-4; D call uncertain. Trimming stripped 9 bases from V and 8 bases from J, with 13 bases between. The CDR3 consists of 12 residues. The CDR3 region is CASRKAREKLFF. Written as DNA, the CDR3 is TGTGCCAGTCGGAAGGCGCGGGAAAAACTGTTTTTT.

This clonotype showed up just a few times. The chain has TRBV13 and TRBJ2-3; no reliable D call. This CDR3 has 16 residues. Germline CDR1 reads PRHDT; CDR2 reads FYEKMQ (reference sequence). V gave up 3 bases and J gave up 5 bases, with 18 bases separating them. CDR3 amino acids: CASSLAEGGVGDTQYF. The CDR3, as DNA: TGTGCCAGCAGCTTGGCCGAAGGTGGGGTTGGAGATACGCAGTATTTT.

This chain uses TRBV29-1 with TRBJ2-7; weak D call: TRBD2 (7 bases). This CDR3 has 13 residues. Per germline, CDR1 SQVTM and CDR2 ANQGSEA. V was trimmed by 4 bases and J by 6 bases, leaving 16 bases between them. The CDR3 loop is CSVGASGGGEQYF. DNA for the CDR3: TGCAGCGTTGGGGCCTCGGGGGGCGGCGAGCAGTACTTC.

The chain joins TRBV7-6 to TRBJ2-2; 8 bases line up with TRBD2. The CDR3 is made up of 18 amino acids. From germline, CDR1 is SGHVS and CDR2 FNYEAQ. J was trimmed by 2 bases and V by 4 bases; bases with no gene match: 12. In nucleotides, the CDR3 is TGTGCCAGCAGCTCATGGGGTTCGCGGGGGGAAAACACCGGGGAGCTGTTTTTT. Encoded protein: CASSSWGSRGENTGELFF.

Comment on this clonotype: Sequence at one end of the junction differs from germline and may be a read error. The V gene is TRBV6-2 or TRBV6-3, the J gene TRBJ2-1, with D possibly matching TRBD2 (5 bases). CDR3 length equals 16 residues. Per germline, CDR1 MNHEY and CDR2 SVGEGT. The CDR3 coding sequence is TGTGCCAGCAGTTTAGAGCGGAGTTGGTTCTACTATGAGCAGTTCTTC. Amino acid sequence: CASSLERSWFYYEQFF.